This T cell receptor beta chain is from a study of cytomegalovirus exposure and HLA in healthy donors listed by TCRdb under 2017. In the study overall: An earlier analysis of several hundred of the donors reported approximately 300 Gb of sequence data and roughly 110 million unique TCR beta sequences from 150 million to 200 million T cells. About 280 gigabases of sequencing data and 70 million to 100 million unique TCR sequences made up an early release that covered approximately 700 HLA-typed donors. Of the 300 to 450 genotyped donors, around 81% fell in the genetic ancestry cluster associated with self-reported Caucasian donors. The study aimed to test whether cataloging public T cell receptors could reveal signatures of past pathogen exposure. The study used immunosequencing to profile the T cell repertoires of more than 650 subjects and linked those repertoires to cytomegalovirus serostatus. A separate validation cohort of approximately 120 different subjects was used in addition to the roughly 620-subject first cohort. To predict cytomegalovirus infection status, the study combined high-throughput TCR immunosequencing, statistical association of individual TCRs with disease status, and machine learning. In a later analysis, previously published TCR beta repertoires from several hundred donors were re-analyzed and high-resolution HLA genotyping was added so that TCR occurrence patterns could be studied. Rather than drawing on any new phenotypic data, the later analysis identified candidate immune exposures from TCR beta sequences and the way those sequences occurred across donors. An earlier analysis of 500 to 650 of the donors applied high-throughput TCR beta sequencing to assess whether each TCR beta V gene segment acted as functional or pseudogenic. Donor age, sex, ethnicity and CMV serostatus were compiled together with the repertoire data. A later genetic analysis took genome-wide SNP genotypes for about three fifths of the roughly 700 donors and used that subset as a discovery cohort. All discovery cohort repertoires had been generated using a single sequencing platform. HLA typing covered class I and class II loci at four-digit resolution. The number of donors typed differed by locus, with roughly 620-640 for A, B, C, DRB1 and DQB1, roughly 520 for DQA1, over 600 for DPA1, and 450 to 480 for DPB1. Roughly five DR-DQ haplotypes were handled as single units for association and clustering, since linkage in the cohort was strong. Among around 400 genotyped donors of the cohort, an average of about 240,000 unique TCR beta nucleotide sequences was sequenced per donor, of which 15% to 20% were non-productive.

Receptor amplification or capture employed the immunoSEQ multiplex PCR assay. A mixture of 60 forward primers for TCR Vbeta segments and 13 reverse primers for TCR Jbeta segments was used in the multiplex PCR. The CDR3 region of rearranged TCR beta genes was amplified from genomic DNA with a multiplex PCR assay. Amplified TCR beta libraries were sequenced as 87-base-pair reads on the Illumina HiSeq System. As for the authors' bioinformatics: A later analysis tallied 80 million to 95 million unique TCR beta chains across the 666 repertoires, and about 12 million of those chains were shared by two or more donors. Raw reads were error-corrected and collapsed into unique sequences by a nearest-neighbor algorithm in which closely related sequences were merged to remove PCR and sequencing errors. To assign V, D and J gene segments, CDR3 sequences were aligned to IMGT reference sequences. For a sequence to be retained, at least a six-nucleotide match to both a V gene segment and a J gene segment was required. Rearrangements were classified as productive when the CDR3 lacked stop codons and remained in frame with V and J, and all other rearrangements were classified as non-productive. Following IMGT convention, CDR3 was defined as the stretch from the second conserved V-encoded cysteine to the conserved J-encoded phenylalanine. The earlier analysis of a few hundred of the donors excluded sequences that lacked an unambiguous match to a single V gene segment. In an earlier analysis of a few hundred of the donors, V segments were called functional above 56.7% productive rearrangements and were called segregating when the between-donor standard deviation exceeded 5%. A statistical classification framework was developed to diagnose cytomegalovirus status using the catalog of TCR beta chain sequences. In a later analysis, V and J genes were assigned by comparing TCR nucleotide sequences against IMGT/GENE-DB human TR gene sequences. In a later analysis, CDR3 sequences and most-parsimonious VDJ recombination scenarios were assigned using the TCRdist pipeline. In a later analysis, each TCR beta chain was defined by its CDR3 amino acid sequence together with its V-gene family, and reads lacking a unique V-gene family were excluded. In a later analysis, nearly 600 highly shared, low-generation-probability nucleotide sequences were removed to address suspected cross-contamination and a sequencing artifact. In a later analysis, a clonal expansion index for each public chain was calculated from normalized within-repertoire ranks of inferred template counts. Generation probabilities in a later analysis came from a VDJ recombination model fitted to out-of-frame rearrangements, and those results were checked against IGoR. In a later analysis, hypergeometric tests were used to score TCR-TCR, TCR-HLA and TCR-CMV co-occurrence, with a repertoire-size bias correction applied to TCR pairs. To estimate false discovery rates, a later analysis permuted the HLA or CMV assignments 20 times. In a later analysis, co-occurring TCRs were grouped using DBSCAN, and TCRdist sequence similarity was added for clustering within HLA-allele-positive subsets. Repertoires with fewer than 30,000 or more than 120,000 public chains were left out of co-occurrence clustering, as were several repertoires with anomalous nucleotide sharing. TCRdb retrieved this table from immuneACCESS and kept in-frame rearrangements only. Not all clones are present; in checked studies, unresolved V genes account for under half, and no reason is known for the remainder. V and J calls plus clone size are reproduced from that table; the DNA served to infer D and trimming. The sample's table covers 100,000 to 150,000 clones. Together, the top ten hold 1.5% to 2% of the sample.

To note about this clone: Its antigen is unknown.

The cohort comprised fewer than 700 healthy bone marrow donors. All cohort members were sampled while nominally healthy, although unrecorded immune exposures were likely present. The donor was CMV seronegative and belonged to the group of 352 seronegative cohort members. A peripheral blood sample was collected from each donor, and TCR beta sequencing was performed on peripheral blood mononuclear cells. The Qiagen DNeasy Blood Extraction Kit was used to extract genomic DNA from the blood cell samples. The study at large found these results: In a later analysis, HLA-associated TCR beta chains showed more clonal expansion and lower generation probabilities than non-associated chains that were equally common. At a false discovery rate of 0.05, a later analysis linked fewer than 20,000 TCR beta sequences to specific HLA alleles. Immune exposure information for the cohort was limited to CMV serostatus. Because counts were too low, around 17 rarely observed V segments, including chromosome 9 orphons, were left out of the earlier analysis of over 550 of the donors. The classifier was reported to diagnose cytomegalovirus status with high specificity and sensitivity in both the original cohort and the validation cohort. In a later analysis, the rate of TCR association differed among HLA loci, with DRB1 alleles having the most associated TCRs and HLA-C alleles having the fewest. HLA typing was unavailable for some donors at each locus, so association tests used only the typed subset. It was suggested by the authors that the approach could potentially be generalized to other disease states and immunological phenotypes. According to a later analysis, parvovirus B19, influenza, CMV and Epstein-Barr virus appeared linked to several top co-occurrence clusters. In an earlier analysis of roughly 500 of the donors, most TCR beta V segments appeared in productive rearrangements about 87% or about 30% of the time, broadly matching IMGT annotations. According to a later genetic analysis, donors in an Asian-associated ancestry cluster had fewer N-insertions in productive TCRs than the approximately 700-donor mean. A total of about 180 TCR beta chains were listed by the study as associated with cytomegalovirus. A cluster of highly shared sequence variants was judged likely to be a technical artifact of the sequencing pipeline. In this cohort, only TCR beta chains were sequenced, and detectable features were limited by the absence of alpha or paired-chain data. Most CMV-associated TCR beta chains appeared to be HLA-restricted in a later analysis, and the HLA associations seemed to be driven largely by CMV exposure. Roughly uniform sequencing depth across donors was assumed in presence/absence analyses, although this assumption may not hold. Correlated functional status among segregating V segments might be attributable to linkage disequilibrium, but an unknown experimental factor could not be ruled out. The 87-base-pair reads could not distinguish some IMGT-functional V segments, including TRBV6-2 and TRBV6-3, so those segments were excluded. A further reported finding was that TCR beta sequences accurately predicted the HLA-A and HLA-B alleles for most subjects in the first cohort. Most TCR sequences were observed very rarely across donors, whereas some public TCRs were present in many individuals. Strong co-occurrence of HLA alleles, especially DR and DQ, made assigning TCR associations to individual alleles difficult. In a later genetic analysis, a missense DCLRE1C variant was associated with V-gene and J-gene trimming of TCR beta chains, and the association was replicated in an independent cohort. In vitro tests confirmed that three of the cytomegalovirus-associated TCR beta chains recognize cytomegalovirus antigens.

As encoded in the germline V gene (reference sequence), CDR1 is SGHKS while CDR2 is YYEKEE. The CDR3 spans 13 residues, from the cysteine through the phenylalanine. The retained sequence is limited to the CDR3, 39 bases, with the frame set at the first base. Trimmed from V: 6 bases; trimmed from J: 6 bases; junction bases lacking a gene match: 2. The V and J genes are TRBV5-5 and TRBJ1-4, with 10 middle bases fitting TRBD1. The sequenced sample consisted of PBMCs. This TCR came from a man between 18 and 35 years old in good health and CMV-seronegative. The bases read TGTGCCAGCATGGGGACAGGGGATGAAAAACTGTTTTTT. It is translated as CASMGTGDEKLFF.